The source of this T cell receptor beta chain is a study of radiotherapy plus CTLA-4 blockade in lung cancer. At the level of the study: Overall, 15% to 20% of patients showed an objective response, while over 25% attained disease control. Points from the study as a whole: Dynamics of early blood T cell clones, together with interferon-beta, were reportedly the best predictors of response.

Per the germline V gene, CDR1 is LGHNA and CDR2 is YNFKEQ. The CDR3 contains 17 residues. V was clipped by 0 bases and J by 7 bases; unmatched bases: 10. Comments on this clone: As yet, its antigen is unknown.

The table came from immunoSEQ multiplex PCR; TCRdb's copy has only in-frame clones and leaves some out. The sample lists roughly 80,000 clones, about 78% occurring once. The source was peripheral blood, collected from a patient treated with radiotherapy plus ipilimumab. The V gene is TRBV4-2, the J gene TRBJ2-1; 9 bases line up with TRBD2. The sequence derives from a human donor with non-small cell lung cancer who had a partial response to radiotherapy plus ipilimumab. Some clones in this sample may be carry-over from other donors' samples. The CDR3, as DNA: TGTGCCAGCAGCCAAGATCCAGGCGGGAGGGCCAGGAATGAGCAGTTCTTC. This translates into CASSQDPGGRARNEQFF.